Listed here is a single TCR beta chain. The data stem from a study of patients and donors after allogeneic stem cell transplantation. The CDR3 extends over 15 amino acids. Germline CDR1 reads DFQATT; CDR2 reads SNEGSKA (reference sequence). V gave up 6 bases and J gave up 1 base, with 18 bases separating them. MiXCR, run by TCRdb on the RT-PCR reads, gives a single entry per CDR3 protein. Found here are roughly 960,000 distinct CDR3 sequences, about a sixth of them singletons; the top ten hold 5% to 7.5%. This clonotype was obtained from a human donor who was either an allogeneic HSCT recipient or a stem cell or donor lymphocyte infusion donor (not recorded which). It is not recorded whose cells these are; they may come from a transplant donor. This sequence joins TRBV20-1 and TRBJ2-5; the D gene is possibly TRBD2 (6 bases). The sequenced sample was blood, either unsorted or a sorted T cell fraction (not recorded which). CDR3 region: CSARRGSFAQETQYF. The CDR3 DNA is TGCAGTGCCAGGAGGGGTTCTTTCGCCCAAGAGACCCAGTACTTC.